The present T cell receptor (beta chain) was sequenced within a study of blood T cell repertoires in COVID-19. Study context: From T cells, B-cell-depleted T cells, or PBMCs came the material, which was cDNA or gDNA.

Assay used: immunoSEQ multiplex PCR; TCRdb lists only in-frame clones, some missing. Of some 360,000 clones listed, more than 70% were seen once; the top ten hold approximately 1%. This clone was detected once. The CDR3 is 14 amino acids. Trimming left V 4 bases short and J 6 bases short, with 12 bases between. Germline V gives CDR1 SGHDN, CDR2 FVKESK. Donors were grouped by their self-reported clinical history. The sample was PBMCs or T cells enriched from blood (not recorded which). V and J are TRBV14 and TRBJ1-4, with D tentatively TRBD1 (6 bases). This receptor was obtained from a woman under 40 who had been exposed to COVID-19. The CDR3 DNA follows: TGTGCCAGCAGCCCAGGGGACGGATATGAAAAACTGTTTTTT. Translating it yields CASSPGDGYEKLFF.